A single sample is the source of the 10 T cell receptor beta chains below, sequenced in a study of OX40 agonist ivuxolimab in advanced cancers. Some clones are missing from TCRdb's copy, which holds only in-frame ones; the method was immunoSEQ multiplex PCR. The sample shows around 68,000 clones, roughly 87% of them seen only once. The sequencing here drew on CD4+ or CD8+ T cells sorted from blood, taken in a trial of the OX40 agonist ivuxolimab. The receptors originated from an adult with an advanced solid tumor such as melanoma, head and neck, liver or kidney cancer.

The rearrangement joins TRBV5-5 to TRBJ2-3; D remains ambiguous. Trimming left V 0 bases short and J 4 bases short, with 6 bases between. The CDR3 runs to 13 residues. Germline V gives CDR1 SGHKS, CDR2 YYEKEE (reference sequence). The CDR3 is CASSLGRSDTQYF. As DNA, the CDR3 is TGTGCCAGCAGCTTGGGGAGATCAGATACGCAGTATTTT.

The chain links TRBV28 to TRBJ1-4; 9 bases match TRBD1. V lost 4 bases and J lost 6; bases outside the gene matches: 9. The CDR3 totals 16 residues. Germline V gene sequence: CDR1 MDHEN, CDR2 SYDVKM. The CDR3 DNA reads TGTGCCAGCAGTTCAGACGCGGGACAGGGTTATGAAAAACTGTTTTTT. Translated: CASSSDAGQGYEKLFF.

V and J are TRBV4-3 and TRBJ2-2; D might be TRBD2 (5 bases). The CDR3 is 18 residues long. Between the trimmed V and J ends, which lost 1 base and 6 bases, there was a span of 21 bases. From germline, CDR1 is LGHNA and CDR2 YSLEER. Here the CDR3 reads CASSQGVRLLGLAGELFF. DNA for the CDR3: TGCGCCAGCAGCCAAGGGGTGCGGCTTCTAGGACTTGCCGGGGAGCTGTTTTTT.

The chain carries TRBV28 and TRBJ1-5; D not certain. Germline CDR1 MDHEN, CDR2 SYDVKM. This CDR3 has 12 amino acids. Trimming took 4 bases from V and 6 from J, leaving 7 bases between them. The DNA for the CDR3 is TGTGCCAGCAGTTCTCGTTTTCAGCCCCAGCATTTT. Residues: CASSSRFQPQHF.

V gene TRBV14 combines with J gene TRBJ1-2, with D perhaps TRBD1 (6 bases). This CDR3 is built from 15 residues. The germline CDR1 and CDR2 sequences are SGHDN and FVKESK. The V end was cut by 5 bases, the J end by 4 bases, with 17 bases between. The CDR3 DNA reads as TGTGCCAGCAGCGCGGCAACAGGGTTCAGCTATGGCTACACCTTC. Translating gives CASSAATGFSYGYTF. Combining the CDR3 with reference TRBV14 and TRBJ1-2 gives the whole variable domain EAGVTQFPSHSVIEKGQTVTLRCDPISGHDNLYWYRRVMGKEIKFLLHFVKESKQDESGMPNNRFLAERTGGTYSTLKVQPAELEDSGVYFCASSAATGFSYGYTFGSGTRLTVV.

V and J are TRBV7-8 and TRBJ2-5, with 7 bases lining up with TRBD2. The CDR3 is made up of 16 amino acids. The germline CDR1 and CDR2 sequences are SGHVS and FQNEAQ. The V gene end was trimmed by 5 bases and the J gene end by 5 bases; junction bases not matched to a gene: 14. For the CDR3, the DNA is TGTGCCAGCAGCCACACATGGCGGGAGATGATGGAGACCCAGTACTTC. Its translation is CASSHTWREMMETQYF.

The chain links TRBV18 to TRBJ2-7; no clear D gene. Germline values: CDR1 KGHSH, CDR2 LQKENI. V was shortened by 5 bases and J by 3 bases, with 5 bases between the two germline ends. The CDR3 loop spans 11 amino acids. CDR3 nucleotides: TGTGCCAGCTCAAACAGCTACGAGCAGTACTTC. The encoded protein is CASSNSYEQYF. Using reference TRBV18 and TRBJ2-7 for the parts outside the CDR3, the full variable domain is NAGVMQNPRHLVRRRGQEARLRCSPMKGHSHVYWYRQLPEEGLKFMVYLQKENIIDESGMPKERFSAEFPKEGPSILRIQQVVRGDSAAYFCASSNSYEQYFGPGTRLTVT.

The rearrangement links TRBV19 to TRBJ1-5; TRBD1 agrees at 7 bases. The CDR3 spans 15 residues. CDR1 is LNHDA, CDR2 SQIVND, per germline (reference sequence). The junction had 3 bases not matched to a gene; V was cut back by 4 bases and J by 0 bases. CDR3 nucleotides: TGTGCCAGTAGTACCGGGACAGTTAGCAATCAGCCCCAGCATTTT. It specifies CASSTGTVSNQPQHF.

The chain employs TRBV6-1 and TRBJ1-1; D is possibly TRBD1 (5 bases). Germline V gives CDR1 MNHNS, CDR2 SASEGT. Trimming left V 6 bases short and J 1 base short, with 15 bases between. CDR3 length: 15 residues. The CDR3 DNA is TGTGCCAGCAGCCCGACAGATATTACGAACACTGAAGCTTTCTTT. It is translated as CASSPTDITNTEAFF.

The gene calls are TRBV28 and TRBJ2-7; TRBD1 might be the D (7 bases). V was pared by 8 bases and J by 5 bases, with 22 bases between. Germline CDR1 is MDHEN and CDR2 is SYDVKM. The CDR3 spans 15 residues. The CDR3 region is CASREQGGVTHEQYF. The CDR3 nucleotides are TGTGCCAGCCGAGAGCAGGGGGGCGTTACCCACGAGCAGTACTTC.